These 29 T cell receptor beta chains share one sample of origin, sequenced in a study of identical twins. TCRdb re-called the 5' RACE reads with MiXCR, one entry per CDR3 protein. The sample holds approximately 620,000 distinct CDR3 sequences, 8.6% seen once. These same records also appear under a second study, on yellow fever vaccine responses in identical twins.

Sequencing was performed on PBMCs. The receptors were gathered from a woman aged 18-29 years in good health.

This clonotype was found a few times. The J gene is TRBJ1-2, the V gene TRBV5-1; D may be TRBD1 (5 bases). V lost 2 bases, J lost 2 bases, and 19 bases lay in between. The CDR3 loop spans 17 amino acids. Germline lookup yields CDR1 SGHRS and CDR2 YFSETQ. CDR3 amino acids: CASSLAVTGTENYGYTF. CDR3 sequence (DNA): TGCGCCAGCAGCTTAGCCGTGACCGGGACGGAGAACTATGGCTACACCTTC.

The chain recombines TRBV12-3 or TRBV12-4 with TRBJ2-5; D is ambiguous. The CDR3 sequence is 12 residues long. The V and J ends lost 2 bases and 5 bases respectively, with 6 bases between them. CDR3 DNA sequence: TGTGCCAGCAGTTTATATGAGGAGACCCAGTACTTC. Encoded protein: CASSLYEETQYF.

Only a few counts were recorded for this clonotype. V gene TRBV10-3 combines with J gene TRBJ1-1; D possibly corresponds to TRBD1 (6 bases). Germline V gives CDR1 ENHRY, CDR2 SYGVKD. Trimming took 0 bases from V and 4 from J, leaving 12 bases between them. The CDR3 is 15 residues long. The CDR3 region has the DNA TGTGCCATCAGTGAGTCGGAGGGGGGGGTCACTGAAGCTTTCTTT. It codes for CAISESEGGVTEAFF.

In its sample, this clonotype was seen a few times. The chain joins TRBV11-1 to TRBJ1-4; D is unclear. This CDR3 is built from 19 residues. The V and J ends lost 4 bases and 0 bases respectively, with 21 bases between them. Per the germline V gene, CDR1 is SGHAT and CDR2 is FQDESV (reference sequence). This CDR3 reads CASSSVLRSRLATNEKLFF. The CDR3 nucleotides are TGTGCCAGCAGCTCCGTCCTTAGATCCAGGCTTGCAACTAATGAAAAACTGTTTTTT.

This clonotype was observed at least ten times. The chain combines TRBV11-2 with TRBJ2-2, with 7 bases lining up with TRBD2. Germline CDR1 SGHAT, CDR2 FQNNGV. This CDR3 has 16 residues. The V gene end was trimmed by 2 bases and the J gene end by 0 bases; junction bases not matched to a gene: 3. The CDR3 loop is CASSLLGGTNTGELFF. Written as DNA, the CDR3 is TGTGCCAGCAGCTTACTCGGGGGGACGAACACCGGGGAGCTGTTTTTT.

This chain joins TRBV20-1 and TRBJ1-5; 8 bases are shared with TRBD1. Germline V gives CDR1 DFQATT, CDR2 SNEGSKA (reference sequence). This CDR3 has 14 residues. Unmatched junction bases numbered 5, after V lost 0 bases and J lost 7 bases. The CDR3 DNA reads TGCAGTGCTAGAGATGGGACAGGTCGACAGCCCCAGCATTTT. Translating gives CSARDGTGRQPQHF.

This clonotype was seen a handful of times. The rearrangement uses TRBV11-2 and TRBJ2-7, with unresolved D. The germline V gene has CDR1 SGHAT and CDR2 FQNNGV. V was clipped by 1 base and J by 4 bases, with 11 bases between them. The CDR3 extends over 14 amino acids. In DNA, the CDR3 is TGTGCCAGCAGCTTAGGGGGATGGGAATACGAGCAGTACTTC. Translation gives CASSLGGWEYEQYF.

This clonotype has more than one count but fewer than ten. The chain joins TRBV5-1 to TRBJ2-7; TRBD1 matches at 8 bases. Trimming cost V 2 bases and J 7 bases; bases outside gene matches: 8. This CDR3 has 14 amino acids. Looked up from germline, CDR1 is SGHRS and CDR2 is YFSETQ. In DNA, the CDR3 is TGCGCCAGCAGCTTAAGGACAGGGCCAGGGGAGCAGTACTTC. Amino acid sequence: CASSLRTGPGEQYF.

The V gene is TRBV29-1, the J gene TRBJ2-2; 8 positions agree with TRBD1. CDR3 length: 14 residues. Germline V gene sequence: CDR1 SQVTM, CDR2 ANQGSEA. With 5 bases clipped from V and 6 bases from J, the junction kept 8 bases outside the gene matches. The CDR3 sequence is CSVTGQGRAGELFF. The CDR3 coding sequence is TGCAGCGTTACCGGACAGGGACGCGCCGGGGAGCTGTTTTTT.

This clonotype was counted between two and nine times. The CDR3 DNA follows: TGCAGCGTTGAAGATTTGGACAGAGGCTACGAGCAGTACTTC. It encodes CSVEDLDRGYEQYF. This chain connects TRBV29-1 to TRBJ2-7; tentatively, D is TRBD1 (6 bases). With 0 bases removed from V and 3 bases from J, the gap between germline ends came to 12 bases. The CDR3 loop spans 14 amino acids. Germline values: CDR1 SQVTM, CDR2 ANQGSEA.

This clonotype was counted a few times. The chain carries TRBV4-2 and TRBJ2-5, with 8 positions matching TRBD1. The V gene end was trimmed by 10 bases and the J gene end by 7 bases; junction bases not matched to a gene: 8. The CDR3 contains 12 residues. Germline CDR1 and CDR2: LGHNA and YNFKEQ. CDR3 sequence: CATSGGELTQYF. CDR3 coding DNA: TGTGCCACCTCAGGGGGCGAACTGACCCAGTACTTC.

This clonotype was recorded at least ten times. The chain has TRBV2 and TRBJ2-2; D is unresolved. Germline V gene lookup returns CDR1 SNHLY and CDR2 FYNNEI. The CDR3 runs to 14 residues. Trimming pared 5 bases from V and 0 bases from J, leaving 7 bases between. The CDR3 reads CASSQSPNTGELFF. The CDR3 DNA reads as TGTGCCAGCAGTCAGTCCCCGAACACCGGGGAGCTGTTTTTT.

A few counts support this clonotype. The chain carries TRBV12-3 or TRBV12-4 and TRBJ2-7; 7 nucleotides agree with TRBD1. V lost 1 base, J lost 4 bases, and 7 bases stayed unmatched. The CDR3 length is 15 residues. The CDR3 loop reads CASSLGPGQFYEQYF. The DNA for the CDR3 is TGTGCCAGCAGTTTAGGACCGGGACAGTTTTACGAGCAGTACTTC.

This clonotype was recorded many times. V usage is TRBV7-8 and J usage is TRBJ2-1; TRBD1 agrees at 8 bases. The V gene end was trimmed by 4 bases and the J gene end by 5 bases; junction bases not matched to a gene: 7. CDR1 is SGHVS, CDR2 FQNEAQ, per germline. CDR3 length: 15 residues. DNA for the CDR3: TGTGCCAGCAGCTCCTACAGGGGGTTGGACAATGAGCAGTTCTTC. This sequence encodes CASSSYRGLDNEQFF.

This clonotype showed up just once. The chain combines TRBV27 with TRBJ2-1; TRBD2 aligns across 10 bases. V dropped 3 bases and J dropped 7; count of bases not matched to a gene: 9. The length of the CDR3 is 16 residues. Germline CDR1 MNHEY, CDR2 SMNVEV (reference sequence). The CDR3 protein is CASSFLTSGSKNEQFF. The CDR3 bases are TGTGCCAGCAGTTTTTTGACTAGCGGGTCGAAGAATGAGCAGTTCTTC.

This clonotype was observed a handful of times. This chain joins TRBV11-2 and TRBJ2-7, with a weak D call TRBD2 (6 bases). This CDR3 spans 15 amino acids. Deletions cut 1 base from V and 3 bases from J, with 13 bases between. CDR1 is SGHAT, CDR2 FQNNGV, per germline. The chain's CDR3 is CASSLAPGVFYEQYF. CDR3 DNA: TGTGCCAGCAGCTTAGCCCCGGGAGTCTTCTACGAGCAGTACTTC.

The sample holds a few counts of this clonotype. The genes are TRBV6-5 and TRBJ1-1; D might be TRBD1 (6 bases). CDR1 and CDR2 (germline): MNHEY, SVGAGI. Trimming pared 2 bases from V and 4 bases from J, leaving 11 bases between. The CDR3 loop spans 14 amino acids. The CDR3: CASSYPGAGTEAFF. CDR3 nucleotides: TGTGCCAGCAGTTACCCGGGGGCGGGCACTGAAGCTTTCTTT.

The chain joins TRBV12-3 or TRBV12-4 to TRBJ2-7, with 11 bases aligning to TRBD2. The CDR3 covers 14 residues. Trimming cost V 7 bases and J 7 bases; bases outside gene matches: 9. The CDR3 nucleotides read TGTGCCAGCACCTCACTAGCGGGAGAGGAAGAGCAGTACTTC. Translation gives CASTSLAGEEEQYF.

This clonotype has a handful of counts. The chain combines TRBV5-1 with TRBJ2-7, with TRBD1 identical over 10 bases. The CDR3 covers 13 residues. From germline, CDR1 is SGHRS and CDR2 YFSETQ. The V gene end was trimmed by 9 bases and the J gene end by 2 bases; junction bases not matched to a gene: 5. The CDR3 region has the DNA TGCGCCAACCGGACAGGGGGGCCCTACGAGCAGTACTTC. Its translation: CANRTGGPYEQYF. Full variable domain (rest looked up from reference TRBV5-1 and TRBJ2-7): KAGVTQTPRYLIKTRGQQVTLSCSPISGHRSVSWYQQTPGQGLQFLFEYFSETQRNKGNFPGRFSGRQFSNSRSEMNVSTLELGDSALYLCANRTGGPYEQYFGPGTRLTVT.

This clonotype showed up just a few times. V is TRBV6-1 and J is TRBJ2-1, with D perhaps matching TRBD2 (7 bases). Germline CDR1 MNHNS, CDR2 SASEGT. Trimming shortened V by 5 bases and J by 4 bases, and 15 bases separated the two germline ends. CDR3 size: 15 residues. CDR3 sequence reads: CASSSGKGGYNEQFF. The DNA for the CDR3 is TGTGCCAGCAGTAGCGGGAAGGGGGGTTACAATGAGCAGTTCTTC.

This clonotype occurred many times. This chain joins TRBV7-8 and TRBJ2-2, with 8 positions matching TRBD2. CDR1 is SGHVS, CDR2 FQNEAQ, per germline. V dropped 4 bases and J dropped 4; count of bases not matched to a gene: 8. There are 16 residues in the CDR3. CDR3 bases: TGTGCCAGCAGCTGGGTCGGACTAGCAGGCACCGGGGAGCTGTTTTTT. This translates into CASSWVGLAGTGELFF. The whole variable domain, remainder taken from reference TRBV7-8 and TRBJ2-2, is GAGVSQSPRYKVAKRGQDVALRCDPISGHVSLFWYQQALGQGPEFLTYFQNEAQLDKSGLPSDRFFAERPEGSVSTLKIQRTQQEDSAVYLCASSWVGLAGTGELFFGEGSRLTVL.

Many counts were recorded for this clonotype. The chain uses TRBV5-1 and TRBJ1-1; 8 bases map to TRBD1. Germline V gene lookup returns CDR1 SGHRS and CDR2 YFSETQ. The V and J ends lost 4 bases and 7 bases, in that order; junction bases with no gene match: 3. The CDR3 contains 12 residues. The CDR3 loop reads CASSPGQDEAFF. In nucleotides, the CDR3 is TGCGCCAGCAGCCCGGGACAGGATGAAGCTTTCTTT.

In DNA form, the CDR3 reads TGTGCCACCAGGAGGACAGGGGACACTGAAGCTTTCTTT. Translated: CATRRTGDTEAFF. This chain links TRBV24-1 with TRBJ1-1; TRBD1 agrees at 9 bases. CDR3 length equals 13 residues. The germline V gene has CDR1 KGHDR and CDR2 SFDVKD. Unmatched junction bases numbered 2, after V lost 7 bases and J lost 3 bases.

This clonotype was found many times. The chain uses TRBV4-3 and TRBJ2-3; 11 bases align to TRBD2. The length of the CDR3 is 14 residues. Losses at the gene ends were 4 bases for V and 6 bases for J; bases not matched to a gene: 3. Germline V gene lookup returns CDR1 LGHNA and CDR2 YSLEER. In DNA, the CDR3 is TGCGCCAGCAGCCGGACTAGCGGGTCGGATACGCAGTATTTT. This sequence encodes CASSRTSGSDTQYF.

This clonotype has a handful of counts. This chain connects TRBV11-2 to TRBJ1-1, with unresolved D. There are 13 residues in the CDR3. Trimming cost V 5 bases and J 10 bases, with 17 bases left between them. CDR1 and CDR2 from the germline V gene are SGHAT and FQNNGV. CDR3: CASSAILDGGAFF. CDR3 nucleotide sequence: TGTGCCAGCAGCGCGATCCTGGACGGCGGAGCTTTCTTT.

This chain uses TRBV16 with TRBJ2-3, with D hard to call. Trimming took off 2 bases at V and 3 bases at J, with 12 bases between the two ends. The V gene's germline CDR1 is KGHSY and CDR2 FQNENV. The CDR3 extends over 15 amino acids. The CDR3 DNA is TGTGCCAGCAGCCAAAACCCCCCGCCAACAGATACGCAGTATTTT. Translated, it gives CASSQNPPPTDTQYF.

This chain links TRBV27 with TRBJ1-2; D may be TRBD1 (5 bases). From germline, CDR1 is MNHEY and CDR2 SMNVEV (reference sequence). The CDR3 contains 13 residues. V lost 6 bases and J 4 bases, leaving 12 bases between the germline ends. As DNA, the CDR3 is TGTGCCAGCAGGGGCGGGGGTCGCTATGGCTACACCTTC. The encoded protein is CASRGGGRYGYTF.

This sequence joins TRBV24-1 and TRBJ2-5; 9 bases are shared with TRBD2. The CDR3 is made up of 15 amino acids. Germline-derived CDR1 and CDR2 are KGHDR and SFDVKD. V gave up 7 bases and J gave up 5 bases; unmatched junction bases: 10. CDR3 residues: CATSYSREGRETQYF. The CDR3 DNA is TGTGCCACCAGCTACTCGCGGGAGGGCCGGGAGACCCAGTACTTC.

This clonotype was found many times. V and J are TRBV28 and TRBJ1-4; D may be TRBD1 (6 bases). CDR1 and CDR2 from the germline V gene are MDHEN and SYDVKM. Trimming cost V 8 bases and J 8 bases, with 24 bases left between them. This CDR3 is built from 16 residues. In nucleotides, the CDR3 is TGTGCCAGCCTCGCCTCTGGGGGGGCACAGGCGGAAAAACTGTTTTTT. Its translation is CASLASGGAQAEKLFF.